This T cell receptor beta chain was captured by sequencing in a study of blood T cell repertoires in COVID-19. The CDR3 is 13 residues long. V shed 2 bases and J shed 1 base, with 5 bases lying between them. Germline assignment: CDR1 LNHDA and CDR2 SQIVND (reference sequence). In the original analysis: Estimation of nucleated cell counts was performed using reference gene primer amplification. This table comes from immunoSEQ multiplex PCR, and its TCRdb copy is limited to in-frame clones, with some not included. Clone size and V and J calls were adopted from that table, with D and trimming inferred from the DNA. The table records 100,000 to 150,000 clones, 84% of them present only once.

Sequencing input: peripheral blood. The chain couples TRBV19 to TRBJ2-5; D is uncertain. The sequence derives from a man aged 55 to 70 with acute or convalescent COVID-19. CDR3 region: CASSIQIQETQYF. DNA for the CDR3: TGTGCCAGTAGTATACAGATCCAAGAGACCCAGTACTTC.